The next 18 T cell receptor beta chains were all read from a single sample in a study of blood T cell repertoires in COVID-19. Only in-frame clones appear in the TCRdb table, and some are missing; sequencing was by immunoSEQ multiplex PCR. Here the sample spans tens of thousands of clones, 65% to 85% being singletons. The sequenced material came from peripheral blood. Every receptor here comes from a man aged 65 to 85 with active or convalescent COVID-19.

V and J are TRBV10-2 and TRBJ1-1; D might be TRBD1 (6 bases). Germline loops: CDR1 WSHSY, CDR2 SAAADI. The CDR3 runs to 15 residues. The germline V and J ends were trimmed by 6 bases and 0 bases, with 14 bases remaining between them. The CDR3 DNA reads TGCGCCAGCAGGCGACAGGCCTCTCTGAACACTGAAGCTTTCTTT. Translation: CASRRQASLNTEAFF.

The chain combines TRBV3-1 (or the pseudogene TRBV3-2) with TRBJ2-2; weak D call: TRBD2 (6 bases). Deletions cut 3 bases from V and 7 bases from J, with 21 bases between. The CDR3 length is 17 residues. Germline V gene lookup returns CDR1 LGHDT and CDR2 YNNKEL (reference sequence). The DNA of the CDR3 is TGTGCCAGCAGCCACCAAACGGGACTGAGCGTCCTCGGGGAGCTGTTTTTT. Translating gives CASSHQTGLSVLGELFF.

The V call is TRBV13, the J call TRBJ2-1, with D perhaps TRBD1 (6 bases). Trimming removed 2 bases at V and 10 bases at J, with 12 bases between. CDR1 is PRHDT and CDR2 is FYEKMQ in the germline V gene (reference sequence). The CDR3 has 13 amino acids. The CDR3: CASSLTGLREQFF. In nucleotides, the CDR3 is TGTGCCAGCAGCTTAACAGGGTTACGGGAGCAGTTCTTC. Variable domain in full (rest from reference TRBV13 and TRBJ2-1): AAGVIQSPRHLIKEKRETATLKCYPIPRHDTVYWYQQGPGQDPQFLISFYEKMQSDKGSIPDRFSAQQFSDYHSELNMSSLELGDSALYFCASSLTGLREQFFGPGTRLTVL.

V usage is TRBV9 and J usage is TRBJ2-7, with a tentative D call TRBD1 (5 bases). The germline V gene encodes CDR1 SGDLS and CDR2 YYNGEE. The CDR3 covers 14 residues. V shed 0 bases and J shed 5 bases, with 12 bases lying between them. The CDR3 coding sequence is TGTGCCAGCAGCGTAGGGGGCATCCAACACGAGCAGTACTTC. The encoded protein is CASSVGGIQHEQYF.

This clone showed up just once. The chain joins TRBV11-2 to TRBJ2-7; the match to TRBD1 covers 7 bases. V was pared by 2 bases and J by 5 bases, with 9 bases of the junction left unmatched. The CDR3 contains 15 residues. Looked up from germline, CDR1 is SGHAT and CDR2 is FQNNGV. CDR3 coding DNA: TGTGCCAGCAGCTTACGTGGACAGGTTTGGAACGAGCAGTACTTC. The encoded protein is CASSLRGQVWNEQYF.

The chain is built from TRBV19 and TRBJ2-1; D perhaps matches TRBD1 (6 bases). The V gene lost 3 bases and the J gene lost 5 bases, with 11 bases spanning the gap. The CDR3 consists of 14 residues. Looked up from germline, CDR1 is LNHDA and CDR2 is SQIVND (reference sequence). The CDR3 is CASSIGDTNNEQFF. The CDR3 DNA is TGTGCCAGTAGTATCGGGGACACCAACAATGAGCAGTTCTTC.

J is TRBJ1-3 and V is TRBV3-1 (or the pseudogene TRBV3-2); D might be TRBD1 (6 bases). The germline V gene encodes CDR1 LGHDT and CDR2 YNNKEL (reference sequence). V lost 0 bases to trimming and J lost 2 bases, with 14 bases between them. CDR3 length equals 17 residues. CDR3: CASSQEAGALAGNTIYF. As DNA, the CDR3 is TGTGCCAGCAGCCAAGAGGCAGGGGCCTTAGCTGGAAACACCATATATTTT.

The V call is TRBV28, the J call TRBJ2-7; perhaps TRBD1 as D (5 bases). The CDR3 is 12 residues long. V lost 8 bases and J lost 2, with 10 bases in between. CDR1 is MDHEN, CDR2 SYDVKM, per germline. The DNA of the CDR3 is TGTGCCAGCTGCCAGGGCACCTACGAGCAGTACTTC. Protein sequence: CASCQGTYEQYF. Based on the CDR3 plus reference TRBV28 and TRBJ2-7, the full variable domain is DVKVTQSSRYLVKRTGEKVFLECVQDMDHENMFWYRQDPGLGLRLIYFSYDVKMKEKGDIPEGYSVSREKKERFSLILESASTNQTSMYLCASCQGTYEQYFGPGTRLTVT.

The CDR3 spells CASSHTTTSAGWGDLAKNIQYF. CDR3 bases: TGCGCCAGCAGTCACACCACTACCTCGGCCGGTTGGGGGGACCTAGCCAAAAACATTCAGTACTTC. V is TRBV5-1 and J is TRBJ2-4, with D perhaps matching TRBD2 (6 bases). The V gene's germline CDR1 is SGHRS and CDR2 YFSETQ. V lost 5 bases and J lost 0, with 33 bases in between. This CDR3 has 22 residues.

This chain links TRBV30 with TRBJ1-6, with unresolved D. Germline CDR1 reads GTSNPN; CDR2 reads SVGIG (reference sequence). The CDR3 is made up of 16 amino acids. V lost 0 bases and J lost 10, with 19 bases in between. The CDR3 DNA is TGTGCCTGGAGTGTACGGCAGAGCGGAGGGAGATCACCCCTCCACTTT. It encodes CAWSVRQSGGRSPLHF.

This clone was recorded only once. The rearrangement joins TRBV5-8 to TRBJ2-2, with 10 bases fitting TRBD1. The CDR3 runs 16 residues. The V gene's germline CDR1 is SGHTS and CDR2 YDEGEE. V trimming: 3 bases; J trimming: 6 bases; junction bases outside the gene matches: 8. This chain's CDR3 is CASSSGRDRGSGELFF. In nucleotides, the CDR3 is TGTGCCAGCAGCTCAGGTCGGGACAGGGGTTCCGGGGAGCTGTTTTTT.

The chain links TRBV11-1 to TRBJ2-5, with no clear D. Deletions cut 1 base from V and 5 bases from J, with 8 bases between. Germline V lookup: CDR1 SGHAT, CDR2 FQDESV (reference sequence). The CDR3 covers 13 residues. The DNA for the CDR3 is TGTGCCAGCAGCTTAGTTCAGAGGGAGACCCAGTACTTC. It encodes CASSLVQRETQYF.

This clone showed up just a few times. The chain has TRBV14 and TRBJ2-3; D might be TRBD2 (5 bases). Trimming stripped 4 bases from V and 2 bases from J, with 10 bases between. Germline V gives CDR1 SGHDN, CDR2 FVKESK. This CDR3 spans 14 amino acids. The CDR3 DNA reads as TGTGCCAGCAGCCCCGCCGGGAACACAGATACGCAGTATTTT. Protein: CASSPAGNTDTQYF.

The V call is TRBV7-9, the J call TRBJ2-1, with 10 bases lining up with TRBD2. Germline CDR1 reads SEHNR; CDR2 reads FQNEAQ (reference sequence). The junction had 8 bases not matched to a gene; V was cut back by 5 bases and J by 4 bases. This CDR3 region has 16 residues. CDR3 sequence reads: CASSARTSGIYNEQFF. CDR3 bases: TGTGCCAGCAGCGCAAGGACTAGCGGTATTTACAATGAGCAGTTCTTC.

The chain is built from TRBV27 and TRBJ1-5; D is ambiguous. The CDR3 loop spans 14 amino acids. Germline V gene data show CDR1 as MNHEY and CDR2 as SMNVEV (reference sequence). Trimming shortened V by 7 bases and J by 0 bases, and 10 bases separated the two germline ends. CDR3 in amino acids: CASMEQNSNQPQHF. The CDR3 DNA sequence: TGTGCCAGCATGGAACAGAATAGCAATCAGCCCCAGCATTTT.

In its sample, this clone was seen a few times. Written as DNA, the CDR3 is TGTGCCAGCAGCTTAGAGGGGCGGCAAGCTTTCTTT. It encodes CASSLEGRQAFF. The rearrangement joins TRBV7-9 to TRBJ1-1; TRBD1 might be the D (5 bases). V was pared by 1 base and J by 9 bases, with 9 bases between. Looked up from germline, CDR1 is SEHNR and CDR2 is FQNEAQ (reference sequence). This CDR3 has 12 residues. Filled out from reference TRBV7-9 and TRBJ1-1, the complete variable domain reads DTGVSQNPRHKITKRGQNVTFRCDPISEHNRLYWYRQTLGQGPEFLTYFQNEAQLEKSRLLSDRFSAERPKGSFSTLEIQRTEQGDSAMYLCASSLEGRQAFFGQGTRLTVV.

The chain employs TRBV12-3 or TRBV12-4 and TRBJ1-6; no firm D call. There are 13 residues in the CDR3. V was clipped by 8 bases and J by 7 bases, with 12 bases between them. The CDR3 loop reads CASLWSGNSPLHF. The CDR3 nucleotides are TGTGCCAGCCTCTGGTCCGGGAATTCACCCCTCCACTTT.

The V call is TRBV7-9, the J call TRBJ2-3, with a weak D call TRBD2 (5 bases). The CDR3 is 14 amino acids. The germline V and J ends were trimmed by 5 bases and 2 bases, with 11 bases remaining between them. Germline CDR1 is SEHNR and CDR2 is FQNEAQ (reference sequence). The CDR3 sequence is CASSHPGLTDTQYF. The CDR3 region has the DNA TGTGCCAGCAGCCACCCCGGACTCACAGATACGCAGTATTTT.